A selection of T cell receptor beta chains follows, all from one sample in a study of blood T cell repertoires in COVID-19. Assay used: immunoSEQ multiplex PCR; TCRdb lists only in-frame clones, some missing. The sample carries around 300,000 clones, 86% recorded once. What was sequenced was peripheral blood. The source of these receptors is a woman under 40 who had recovered from COVID-19. Both conserved end residues are part of each CDR3. A D gene is named only where the DNA matches it firmly.

DNA	CDR3	D	J	V
TGCGCCAGCAGCTTGGCGGGACAGGCATATGGCTACACCTTC	CASSLAGQAYGYTF	TRBD1	TRBJ1-2	TRBV5-1
TGTGCCAGTAGTATCCAGACAGGGGAGGCAGATACGCAGTATTTT	CASSIQTGEADTQYF	TRBD1	TRBJ2-3	TRBV19
TGTGCCAGCAGTTCCGGAGACCGAACGCAGTATTTT	CASSSGDRTQYF	.	TRBJ2-3	TRBV28
TGTGCCAGCAGTGACAGGACCCAAGGTGTCAGGGGCGACACTGAAGCTTTCTTT	CASSDRTQGVRGDTEAFF	.	TRBJ1-1	TRBV6-1
TGCAGTGCTTACAGTAACTATGGCTACACCTTC	CSAYSNYGYTF	.	TRBJ1-2	TRBV20-1
TGTGCCAGCAGCCCCTCCGGGACACAAAAAGAGACCCAGTACTTC	CASSPSGTQKETQYF	.	TRBJ2-5	TRBV6-6
TGTGCCAGCTCACCATCCGGAGTAAGCTCCTATAATTCACCCCTCCACTTT	CASSPSGVSSYNSPLHF	.	TRBJ1-6	TRBV18
TGTGCCAGCAGTCCCCGGACAGGGCGGTCTGAAGCTTTCTTT	CASSPRTGRSEAFF	TRBD1	TRBJ1-1	TRBV28
TGTGCCAGCAGTGAAGAGGGGGCTAGCTCCTACAATGAGCAGTTCTTC	CASSEEGASSYNEQFF	TRBD1	TRBJ2-1	TRBV2
TGTGCCAGTAGTACCCTTTGGACAGGAACGAACACTGAAGCTTTCTTT	CASSTLWTGTNTEAFF	TRBD1	TRBJ1-1	TRBV19
TGCGCCAGCAGCCATTTCGGGGAAACTGAAGCTTTCTTT	CASSHFGETEAFF	.	TRBJ1-1	TRBV4-1
TGTGCCAGCAGCTTTGGGACAGGGCCCAGCCAGCCCCAGCATTTT	CASSFGTGPSQPQHF	TRBD1	TRBJ1-5	TRBV5-6
TGTGCTAGTGCTGTGGGGACAGGGGTCGGAAAACTGTTTTTT	CASAVGTGVGKLFF	TRBD1	TRBJ1-4	TRBV12-5
TGTGCCTGGGATCTAACTAGCGGGGCTTTCCCCGGGGAGCTGTTTTTT	CAWDLTSGAFPGELFF	TRBD2	TRBJ2-2	TRBV30
TGTGCCAGCAACCCTGAGGCGGGGGGCACTGAAGCTTTCTTT	CASNPEAGGTEAFF	.	TRBJ1-1	TRBV7-9
TGCGCCAGCAGCCAGTCTATGACGGGTTACAATGAGCAGTTCTTC	CASSQSMTGYNEQFF	.	TRBJ2-1	TRBV4-3